This TCR beta chain was sequenced during a study of T cells after yellow fever vaccination. Study-level background: Fractions low in cell number were prepared with SMART-Seq v4 Ultra Low Input. Findings and caveats of the study: Abundant contaminating clonotypes from the bulk population could appear in FACS-sorted repertoires.

TCRdb ran MiXCR on the 5' RACE reads and lists one entry per CDR3 protein. The data contain 300,000 to 350,000 distinct CDR3 sequences, 3.5% to 4.5% of them singletons. This CDR3 is 17 amino acids long. CDR1 and CDR2 (germline): LGHNA, YSLEER. The V end was cut by 4 bases, the J end by 3 bases, with 21 bases between. In this sample, this clonotype turned up a few times. The antigen remains undetermined. The chain carries TRBV4-3 and TRBJ1-2; D may be TRBD1 (5 bases). The TCR comes from a man younger than 35 who received the YFV17D yellow fever vaccine. The sample in question was PBMCs, obtained 15 days after the yellow fever booster vaccination. The CDR3 here is CASSRRGWVGSHYGYTF. The CDR3 bases are TGCGCCAGCAGCCGACGGGGGTGGGTCGGGTCTCACTATGGCTACACCTTC.